This entry lists 32 T cell receptor beta chains sequenced from one sample in a study of spatial heterogeneity in lung cancer (dated by TCRdb to 2018 to 2020). Taken with the paper, the label for time point translates to: blood at routine non-recurrence follow-up after resection. Libraries were prepared through 5' RACE. The instrument given in TCRdb is NextSeq 500. Clones were called with MiXCR by TCRdb after fastp trimmed the public reads at Q25, and only in-frame beta chains were retained. One record per CDR3 amino acid sequence lists the most common genes and DNA. The sample has 85,000 to 100,000 distinct CDR3 sequences on record, 15% to 20% of them singletons. About a fifth of the sample is taken by the ten largest. This material consisted of PBMCs, taken at follow-up. Source of these receptors: a male donor with early-stage non-small cell lung cancer.

J is TRBJ2-2 and V is TRBV9; D may be TRBD2 (5 bases). The V end lost 4 bases, the J end lost 3 bases, and 10 bases lay between the germline ends. Germline CDR1 is SGDLS and CDR2 is YYNGEE. The CDR3 spans 14 residues. Written as DNA, the CDR3 is TGTGCCAGCAGCCCCCGAGGGCACACCGGGGAGCTGTTTTTT. Translation: CASSPRGHTGELFF.

V and J are TRBV7-3 and TRBJ1-1; D unclear. From germline, CDR1 is SGHTA and CDR2 FQGTGA. The CDR3 runs to 13 residues. Trimming cost V 2 bases and J 7 bases, with 11 bases left between them. Here the CDR3 DNA reads TGTGCCAGCAGCTTAGAAGGAGGGCTTGAAGCTTTCTTT. Its protein product is CASSLEGGLEAFF. Looking up the rest from reference TRBV7-3 and TRBJ1-1 gives the full variable domain: GAGVSQTPSNKVTEKGKYVELRCDPISGHTALYWYRQSLGQGPEFLIYFQGTGAADDSGLPNDRFFAVRPEGSVSTLKIQRTERGDSAVYLCASSLEGGLEAFFGQGTRLTVV.

This clonotype was observed a handful of times. V and J are TRBV20-1 and TRBJ2-7; possibly TRBD1 for D (6 bases). Germline V gene data show CDR1 as DFQATT and CDR2 as SNEGSKA (reference sequence). The CDR3 has 15 amino acids. V gave up 2 bases and J gave up 0 bases, with 14 bases separating them. CDR3 in amino acids: CSARSPGHNSYEQYF. The CDR3 DNA is TGCAGTGCTAGATCTCCGGGACACAACTCCTACGAGCAGTACTTC.

Ten or more counts support this clonotype. This chain joins TRBV24-1 and TRBJ2-3, with a weak D call TRBD2 (5 bases). Trimming stripped 7 bases from V and 1 base from J, with 8 bases between. The germline CDR1 and CDR2 sequences are KGHDR and SFDVKD. The CDR3 length is 13 residues. CDR3 in amino acids: CATRSGGTDTQYF. CDR3 nucleotides: TGTGCCACCAGATCCGGGGGCACAGATACGCAGTATTTT.

The chain links TRBV7-3 to TRBJ2-7; 7 bases map to TRBD1. There are 14 residues in the CDR3. Germline CDR1 and CDR2: SGHTA and FQGTGA. The V segment lost 5 bases and the J segment 1 base; nucleotides outside the gene matches: 5. CDR3 loop: CASSPNRGSYEQYF. DNA for the CDR3: TGTGCCAGCAGCCCTAACAGGGGATCCTACGAGCAGTACTTC.

For this clonotype: Its ends do not fully match the called genes, so a read error is possible. The chain employs TRBV5-1 and TRBJ2-3; weak D call: TRBD2 (5 bases). The CDR3 covers 14 residues. Germline V gene lookup returns CDR1 SGHRS and CDR2 YFSETQ. CDR3 in DNA: TGCGCCAGCAGCCCACGAAGGGAGCAAGATACGCGGTATTTT. Translated: CASSPRREQDTRYF. Full variable domain (outside the CDR3, taken from reference TRBV5-1 and TRBJ2-3): KAGVTQTPRYLIKTRGQQVTLSCSPISGHRSVSWYQQTPGQGLQFLFEYFSETQRNKGNFPGRFSGRQFSNSRSEMNVSTLELGDSALYLCASSPRREQDTRYFGPGTRLTVL.

This chain connects TRBV29-1 to TRBJ2-4; 7 bases match TRBD2. CDR1 is SQVTM, CDR2 ANQGSEA, per germline. The CDR3 is made up of 15 amino acids. J was trimmed by 8 bases and V by 4 bases; bases with no gene match: 14. In DNA form, the CDR3 reads TGCAGCGTTGTTGGTCTAGCGGACCCGATATACATTCAGTACTTC. It encodes CSVVGLADPIYIQYF.

There are a few counts of this clonotype. One end of the junction varies from germline; a read error may be responsible. The chain couples TRBV5-4 to TRBJ2-3; TRBD2 matches 9 bases. The CDR3 is 12 amino acids. Germline V gene sequence: CDR1 SGHNT, CDR2 YYREEE (reference sequence). CDR3 sequence (DNA): TGTGCCAGCAGCTTGGAACGGACTAGCGTAGTATTT. It encodes CASSLERTSVVF.

The rearrangement links TRBV20-1 to TRBJ1-6, with 9 bases identical to TRBD1. The germline gives CDR1 DFQATT, CDR2 SNEGSKA (reference sequence). The CDR3 runs 15 residues. V lost 6 bases to trimming and J lost 9 bases; unmatched junction nucleotides: 12. CDR3 amino acids: CSAHFPGQGGSPLHF. CDR3 coding DNA: TGCAGTGCCCATTTCCCGGGACAGGGAGGTTCACCCCTCCACTTT.

There are a few counts of this clonotype. The chain joins TRBV6-2 or TRBV6-3 to TRBJ2-3; D is undetermined. Germline V lookup: CDR1 MNHEY, CDR2 SVGEGT. V gave up 2 bases and J gave up 4 bases, with 16 bases separating them. There are 16 residues in the CDR3. The CDR3 here is CASSYRSIVGADTQYF. CDR3 DNA: TGTGCCAGCAGTTACCGAAGTATCGTGGGTGCAGATACGCAGTATTTT.

This clonotype was found a few times. The rearrangement joins TRBV18 to TRBJ1-1; D ambiguous. The CDR3 has 14 residues. Germline assignment: CDR1 KGHSH and CDR2 LQKENI. The V end was cut by 2 bases, the J end by 0 bases, with 7 bases between. This CDR3 reads CASSPANMNTEAFF. Written as DNA, the CDR3 is TGTGCCAGCTCACCAGCAAACATGAACACTGAAGCTTTCTTT.

This chain links TRBV3-1 with TRBJ2-2; D might be TRBD1 (5 bases). Germline lookup yields CDR1 LGHDT and CDR2 YNNKEL (reference sequence). The CDR3 spans 14 residues. Trimming removed 1 base at V and 4 bases at J, with 7 bases between. This chain's CDR3 is CASSQGTSTGELFF. The CDR3 DNA reads as TGTGCCAGCAGCCAAGGGACATCCACCGGGGAGCTGTTTTTT.

This clonotype has just a few counts. The chain joins TRBV6-2 or TRBV6-3 to TRBJ1-1; D uncertain. The germline gives CDR1 MNHEY, CDR2 SVGEGT. This CDR3 is 14 amino acids long. Trimming took 5 bases from V and 0 from J, leaving 10 bases between them. The CDR3 coding sequence is TGTGCCAGCAGTAGGGAAGTCTTGAACACTGAAGCTTTCTTT. It translates to CASSREVLNTEAFF.

This clonotype has a handful of counts. V is TRBV30 and J is TRBJ2-1; no clear D gene. Germline loops: CDR1 GTSNPN, CDR2 SVGIG (reference sequence). V lost 3 bases, J lost 6 bases, and 15 bases lay in between. The CDR3 totals 14 residues. DNA for the CDR3: TGTGCCTGGAGCGGTGGCGGCTTCGTCAATGAGCAGTTCTTC. Its translation: CAWSGGGFVNEQFF.

This clonotype turned up a few times. The V call is TRBV4-2, the J call TRBJ1-2, with a tentative D call TRBD1 (5 bases). With 3 bases removed from V and 6 bases from J, the gap between germline ends came to 8 bases. This CDR3 has 12 residues. The germline gives CDR1 LGHNA, CDR2 YNFKEQ. CDR3 sequence reads: CASSQARDGYTF. CDR3 nucleotide sequence: TGTGCCAGCAGCCAGGCCAGGGATGGCTACACCTTC.

This chain uses TRBV4-1 with TRBJ2-5; D could derive from TRBD1 or TRBD2 (5 bases each). CDR3 length: 15 residues. From germline, CDR1 is MGHRA and CDR2 YSYEKL. Between the trimmed V and J ends, which lost 4 bases and 4 bases, there was a span of 16 bases. CDR3 amino acids: CASSPPGPKSETQYF. CDR3 sequence (DNA): TGCGCCAGCAGCCCTCCGGGACCAAAATCAGAGACCCAGTACTTC.

The genes are TRBV3-1 and TRBJ2-2; no definite D call. CDR1 is LGHDT and CDR2 is YNNKEL in the germline V gene (reference sequence). V lost 6 bases, J lost 0 bases, and 8 bases lay in between. This CDR3 region has 14 residues. CDR3 loop: CASSPTSNTGELFF. CDR3 bases: TGTGCCAGCAGTCCGACTTCGAACACCGGGGAGCTGTTTTTT.

The CDR3 region has the DNA TGTGCCAGCAGCCGTCACGGAACGGGGAGTAACTATGGCTACACCTTC. It specifies CASSRHGTGSNYGYTF. The rearrangement joins TRBV3-1 to TRBJ1-2, with unresolved D. The CDR3 runs 16 residues. V was shortened by 4 bases and J by 1 base, with 16 bases between the two germline ends. Per the germline V gene, CDR1 is LGHDT and CDR2 is YNNKEL (reference sequence).

The chain employs TRBV6-2 or TRBV6-3 and TRBJ1-5; tentative D call: TRBD1 (6 bases). V lost 6 bases to trimming and J lost 6 bases, with 9 bases between them. Germline loops: CDR1 MNHEY, CDR2 SVGEGT. This CDR3 spans 12 amino acids. CDR3 coding DNA: TGTGCCAGCAGCTCAGGGGTTCAGCCCCAGCATTTT. It encodes CASSSGVQPQHF.

This clonotype was recorded at least ten times. V is TRBV5-8 and J is TRBJ1-1; D ambiguous. The V and J ends lost 6 bases and 8 bases respectively, with 11 bases between them. Per germline, CDR1 SGHTS and CDR2 YDEGEE. The CDR3 is 11 residues long. The CDR3 protein is CASTVGLEAFF. The DNA of the CDR3 is TGTGCCAGCACCGTCGGCCTCGAAGCTTTCTTT.

The chain has TRBV7-2 and TRBJ2-1; D might be TRBD2 (6 bases). There are 16 residues in the CDR3. V gave up 4 bases and J gave up 4 bases, with 17 bases separating them. CDR1 is SGHTA and CDR2 is FQGNSA in the germline V gene. In nucleotides, the CDR3 is TGTGCCAGCAGCTCGGGGGTCCCCGCCTTTTACAATGAGCAGTTCTTC. It encodes CASSSGVPAFYNEQFF.

V gene TRBV5-4 combines with J gene TRBJ2-5; D not resolved. The length of the CDR3 is 16 residues. CDR1 SGHNT and CDR2 YYREEE come from the germline V gene (reference sequence). Trimming pared 4 bases from V and 0 bases from J, leaving 16 bases between. DNA for the CDR3: TGTGCCAGCAGCCCCGGCGTGACACAGAACCAAGAGACCCAGTACTTC. Translating it yields CASSPGVTQNQETQYF. Using reference TRBV5-4 and TRBJ2-5 for the parts outside the CDR3, the full variable domain is ETGVTQSPTHLIKTRGQQVTLRCSSQSGHNTVSWYQQALGQGPQFIFQYYREEENGRGNFPPRFSGLQFPNYSSELNVNALELDDSALYLCASSPGVTQNQETQYFGPGTRLLVL.

This clonotype was seen only a few times. This chain links TRBV6-5 with TRBJ1-4; D unresolved. Germline V lookup: CDR1 MNHEY, CDR2 SVGAGI. V shed 2 bases and J shed 7 bases, with 11 bases lying between them. This CDR3 comprises 14 residues. The CDR3 nucleotides read TGTGCCAGCAGTTACCGTACAAGGGCTGAAAAACTGTTTTTT. It codes for CASSYRTRAEKLFF.

This clonotype was found a few times. V and J are TRBV5-1 and TRBJ2-7, with 8 bases identical to TRBD2. J was trimmed by 3 bases and V by 7 bases; bases with no gene match: 6. The V gene's germline CDR1 is SGHRS and CDR2 YFSETQ. This CDR3 is 13 amino acids long. CDR3 nucleotide sequence: TGCGCCAGCTCGACTAGCGCCTTCTACGAGCAGTACTTC. It yields the protein CASSTSAFYEQYF.

The V and J genes are TRBV3-1 and TRBJ2-7; weak D call: TRBD1 (5 bases). Germline CDR1 and CDR2: LGHDT and YNNKEL (reference sequence). Trimming left V 5 bases short and J 5 bases short, with 7 bases between. CDR3 length: 11 amino acids. This chain's CDR3 is CASSWGDEQYF. CDR3 DNA: TGTGCCAGCAGCTGGGGCGACGAGCAGTACTTC.

The J gene is TRBJ1-2, the V gene TRBV20-1; D is undetermined. Trimming cost V 3 bases and J 2 bases, with 10 bases left between them. From germline, CDR1 is DFQATT and CDR2 SNEGSKA (reference sequence). The CDR3 covers 13 residues. CDR3 DNA sequence: TGCAGTGCTAGTAACCCGGGGAACTATGGCTACACCTTC. Translation gives CSASNPGNYGYTF.

This clonotype was observed a few times. In DNA, the CDR3 is TGTGCCAGCTCACCACCTGTTTGGAATGAGCAGTTCTTC. It translates to CASSPPVWNEQFF. The J gene is TRBJ2-1, the V gene TRBV18; D gene unclear. The CDR3 extends over 13 amino acids. The V and J ends lost 0 bases and 7 bases respectively, with 7 bases between them. Germline lookup yields CDR1 KGHSH and CDR2 LQKENI.

The chain has TRBV4-1 and TRBJ2-3; D is possibly TRBD2 (5 bases). The CDR3 length is 13 residues. Germline V gene sequence: CDR1 MGHRA, CDR2 YSYEKL. V lost 0 bases to trimming and J lost 6 bases, with 7 bases between them. CDR3 amino acids: CASSQELGDTQYF. For the CDR3, the DNA is TGCGCCAGCAGCCAAGAACTAGGGGATACGCAGTATTTT.

The chain has TRBV10-1 and TRBJ2-3; TRBD1 might be the D (5 bases). Trimming cost V 3 bases and J 4 bases, with 11 bases left between them. The germline V gene encodes CDR1 WNHNN and CDR2 SYGVQD (reference sequence). CDR3 size: 14 residues. This CDR3 reads CASSDGRVADTQYF. CDR3 bases: TGCGCCAGCAGTGACGGCAGGGTTGCAGATACGCAGTATTTT.

The chain uses TRBV11-2 and TRBJ2-5, with D perhaps TRBD2 (6 bases). Trimming stripped 5 bases from V and 5 bases from J, with 15 bases between. CDR3 length: 14 residues. From germline, CDR1 is SGHAT and CDR2 FQNNGV. Here the CDR3 reads CASSPTSTLETQYF. CDR3 nucleotides: TGTGCCAGCAGCCCCACTAGCACCTTGGAGACCCAGTACTTC.

In DNA, the CDR3 is TGTGCCAGCAAACTAGCGGGAGAGGGCTACAATGAGCAGTTCTTC. This gives the protein CASKLAGEGYNEQFF. The gene calls are TRBV2 and TRBJ2-1, with 11 bases identical to TRBD2. Germline loops: CDR1 SNHLY, CDR2 FYNNEI. V trimming: 7 bases; J trimming: 3 bases; junction bases outside the gene matches: 5. The CDR3 sequence is 15 residues long.

This chain links TRBV7-9 with TRBJ2-7; perhaps D is TRBD1 or TRBD2 (5 bases each). V dropped 7 bases and J dropped 2 bases, with 15 bases sitting between them. The CDR3 runs to 14 residues. The V gene's germline CDR1 is SEHNR and CDR2 FQNEAQ (reference sequence). CDR3 sequence (DNA): TGTGCCAGCACCTCCGGGACGGTTCCCTACGAGCAGTACTTC. The encoded protein is CASTSGTVPYEQYF.